Listed here is a single T cell receptor beta chain. Per germline, CDR1 ENHRY and CDR2 SYGVKD. The CDR3 contains 22 residues. V gave up 1 base and J gave up 1 base; unmatched junction bases: 21. This sample is drawn from a study of cytomegalovirus exposure and HLA in healthy donors. Generated by immunoSEQ multiplex PCR, the TCRdb table keeps only in-frame clones and is missing some. The sample holds 90,000 to 150,000 clones, over 75% seen once. Sequenced material: PBMCs. The chain employs TRBV10-3 and TRBJ1-1, with 10 bases identical to TRBD1. The clonotype originates from a woman aged 18-29 years in good health and CMV-seropositive. The CDR3 is CAISELDPVGWGTGASNTEAFF. Here the CDR3 DNA reads TGTGCCATCAGTGAGTTGGATCCTGTCGGTTGGGGGACAGGGGCCTCGAACACTGAAGCTTTCTTT.